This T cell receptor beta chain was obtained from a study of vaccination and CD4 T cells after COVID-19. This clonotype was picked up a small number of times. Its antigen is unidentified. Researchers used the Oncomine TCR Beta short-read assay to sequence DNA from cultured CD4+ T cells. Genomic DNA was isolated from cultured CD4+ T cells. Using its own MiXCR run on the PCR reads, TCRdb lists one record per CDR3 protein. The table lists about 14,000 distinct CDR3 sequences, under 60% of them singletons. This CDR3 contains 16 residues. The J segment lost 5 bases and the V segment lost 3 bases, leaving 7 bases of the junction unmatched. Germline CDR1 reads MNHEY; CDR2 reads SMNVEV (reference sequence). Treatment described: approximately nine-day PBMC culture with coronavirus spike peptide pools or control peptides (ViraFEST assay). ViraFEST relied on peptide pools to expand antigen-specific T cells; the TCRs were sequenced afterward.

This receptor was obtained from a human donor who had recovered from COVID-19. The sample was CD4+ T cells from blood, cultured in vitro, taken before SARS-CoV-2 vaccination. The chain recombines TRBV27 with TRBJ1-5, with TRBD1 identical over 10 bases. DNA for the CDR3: TGTGCCAGCAGTTTGTCCGGGACAGGGGTGCATCAGCCCCAGCATTTT. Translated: CASSLSGTGVHQPQHF.